One sample yielded the 23 T cell receptor beta chains listed below, sequenced in a study of cytomegalovirus exposure and HLA in healthy donors (dated 2017 in TCRdb). Library prep was done by the immunoSEQ multiplex PCR assay. A mixture of 60 forward primers for TCR Vbeta segments and 13 reverse primers for TCR Jbeta segments was used in the multiplex PCR. In its TCRdb copy, this immuneACCESS table keeps in-frame sequences only and misses some clones. Where compared with another copy, unresolved V genes explain less than half of these, and the others have no known cause. This sample comprises 150,000 to 200,000 clones, 79% of them detected only once. Of the sample, roughly 1.5% falls within the top ten clones. Sequencing was done on a sample of PBMCs. The receptors shown here come from a girl aged 10-17 years in good health and CMV-seropositive.

V is TRBV6-4 and J is TRBJ2-2, with D perhaps matching TRBD1 (6 bases). Trimming cost V 2 bases and J 6 bases, with 13 bases left between them. Per the germline V gene, CDR1 is MRHNA and CDR2 is SNTAGT. The CDR3 covers 15 residues. The CDR3, as DNA: TGTGCCAGCAGTGACGGGCCAGGGGATGCCGGGGAGCTGTTTTTT. Residues: CASSDGPGDAGELFF.

The V call is TRBV5-4, the J call TRBJ1-2; D might be TRBD1 (6 bases). Germline CDR1 is SGHNT and CDR2 is YYREEE (reference sequence). The CDR3 loop spans 12 amino acids. Deletions cut 3 bases from V and 10 bases from J, with 13 bases between. CDR3 DNA sequence: TGTGCCAGCAGCTGGGGGCCAGGTGACTACACCTTC. It specifies CASSWGPGDYTF.

The chain employs TRBV2 and TRBJ2-4; TRBD2 is a possible D gene (6 bases). The CDR3 runs 17 residues. The V gene lost 2 bases and the J gene lost 1 base, with 15 bases spanning the gap. The germline gives CDR1 SNHLY, CDR2 FYNNEI. The chain's CDR3 is CASSEYGGVVAKNIQYF. The CDR3 coding sequence is TGTGCCAGCAGTGAATATGGAGGGGTAGTGGCCAAAAACATTCAGTACTTC.

The V call is TRBV9, the J call TRBJ1-2; 9 bases map to TRBD1. CDR1 SGDLS and CDR2 YYNGEE come from the germline V gene. The CDR3 extends over 14 amino acids. V lost 0 bases and J lost 8; bases outside the gene matches: 5. The CDR3 sequence: CASSVEGTGYGYTF. CDR3 coding DNA: TGTGCCAGCAGCGTAGAGGGGACAGGGTACGGCTACACCTTC.

The J gene is TRBJ2-5, the V gene TRBV6-4, with a possible D match to TRBD2 (7 bases). This CDR3 is 15 amino acids long. V dropped 3 bases and J dropped 1 base, with 12 bases sitting between them. Germline V lookup: CDR1 MRHNA, CDR2 SNTAGT. The CDR3 reads CASSEVGGPQETQYF. The CDR3 nucleotides read TGTGCCAGCAGTGAGGTCGGGGGGCCCCAAGAGACCCAGTACTTC.

The chain recombines TRBV30 with TRBJ1-2; D is ambiguous. Germline V gives CDR1 GTSNPN, CDR2 SVGIG (reference sequence). CDR3 length: 11 residues. V lost 3 bases to trimming and J lost 5 bases, with 7 bases between them. CDR3 coding DNA: TGTGCCTGGAGGCCAGTGTATGGCTACACCTTC. This encodes CAWRPVYGYTF.

In the case of this clone: The sample holds other DNA sequences that translate to the same CDR3. The chain uses TRBV15 and TRBJ2-7; 7 nucleotides match TRBD1. Unmatched junction bases numbered 7, after V lost 8 bases and J lost 3 bases. CDR3 size: 13 residues. Germline V gene sequence: CDR1 LNHNV, CDR2 YYDKDF (reference sequence). The chain's CDR3 is CATGRDRGYEQYF. The CDR3 DNA follows: TGTGCCACCGGCCGGGACAGAGGCTACGAGCAGTACTTC.

The rearrangement uses TRBV27 and TRBJ2-3, with 7 bases identical to TRBD2. The CDR3 sequence is 18 residues long. Germline CDR1 MNHEY, CDR2 SMNVEV (reference sequence). Germline trimming cut 10 bases from V and 0 bases from J; bases unmatched to any gene: 19. The CDR3 DNA reads TGTGCCAACCCCCAATCTCCCCGCGGCGGGAGTAGCACAGATACGCAGTATTTT. Amino acid sequence: CANPQSPRGGSSTDTQYF.

This sequence joins TRBV12-5 and TRBJ2-7, with TRBD1 matching over 9 bases. The junction had 7 bases not matched to a gene; V was cut back by 5 bases and J by 2 bases. CDR1 is LGHNT, CDR2 FRNRAP, per germline. This CDR3 is built from 15 residues. The CDR3 coding sequence is TGTGCTAGTGGTCCCACAGGGGGCAAAACCTACGAGCAGTACTTC. This encodes CASGPTGGKTYEQYF.

The chain has TRBV12-5 and TRBJ1-5, with D hard to call. This CDR3 has 12 residues. Germline CDR1 LGHNT, CDR2 FRNRAP. Trimming removed 8 bases at V and 7 bases at J, with 12 bases between. As DNA, the CDR3 is TGTGCTAGTAGCGAGGGAGGCCAGCCCCAGCATTTT. Protein product: CASSEGGQPQHF. Filled out from reference TRBV12-5 and TRBJ1-5, the complete variable domain reads DARVTQTPRHKVTEMGQEVTMRCQPILGHNTVFWYRQTMMQGLELLAYFRNRAPLDDSGMPKDRFSAEMPDATLATLKIQPSEPRDSAVYFCASSEGGQPQHFGDGTRLSIL.

The chain employs TRBV11-2 and TRBJ1-5; D is undetermined. V was pared by 3 bases and J by 6 bases, with 9 bases between. The CDR3 contains 13 residues. CDR1 and CDR2 (germline): SGHAT, FQNNGV. The CDR3 spells CASSFGFRQPQHF. CDR3 sequence (DNA): TGTGCCAGCAGCTTCGGGTTCCGTCAGCCCCAGCATTTT. The whole variable domain, remainder taken from reference TRBV11-2 and TRBJ1-5, is EAGVAQSPRYKIIEKRQSVAFWCNPISGHATLYWYQQILGQGPKLLIQFQNNGVVDDSQLPKDRFSAERLKGVDSTLKIQPAKLEDSAVYLCASSFGFRQPQHFGDGTRLSIL.

This chain connects TRBV2 to TRBJ2-5; 13 bases are shared with TRBD2. The germline CDR1 and CDR2 sequences are SNHLY and FYNNEI. The CDR3 has 16 amino acids. The V and J ends lost 6 bases and 2 bases, in that order; junction bases with no gene match: 6. CDR3 region: CASREGLAGRQETQYF. The CDR3 DNA reads TGTGCCAGCAGGGAGGGACTAGCGGGGAGGCAAGAGACCCAGTACTTC. Based on the CDR3 plus reference TRBV2 and TRBJ2-5, the full variable domain is EPEVTQTPSHQVTQMGQEVILRCVPISNHLYFYWYRQILGQKVEFLVSFYNNEISEKSEIFDDQFSVERPDGSNFTLKIRSTKLEDSAMYFCASREGLAGRQETQYFGPGTRLLVL.

This clone was detected only a few times. The chain is built from TRBV10-3 and TRBJ2-3; a weak D match, TRBD1 (6 bases). The CDR3 contains 12 residues. Germline V gene sequence: CDR1 ENHRY, CDR2 SYGVKD. V lost 6 bases, J lost 5 bases, and 9 bases lay in between. CDR3 protein: CAISPGVDTQYF. Written as DNA, the CDR3 is TGTGCCATCAGCCCAGGGGTAGATACGCAGTATTTT.

The chain uses TRBV28 and TRBJ1-2, with D possibly being TRBD1 (5 bases). V gave up 4 bases and J gave up 8 bases, with 17 bases separating them. The CDR3 runs 14 residues. Germline V gene lookup returns CDR1 MDHEN and CDR2 SYDVKM. The CDR3 sequence is CASSSTGILGGYTF. In nucleotides, the CDR3 is TGTGCCAGCAGTTCTACAGGTATTTTAGGCGGCTACACCTTC.

This clone was detected once. The J gene is TRBJ2-2, the V gene TRBV6-5, with a weak D call TRBD2 (5 bases). The V end was cut by 2 bases, the J end by 6 bases, with 13 bases between. CDR3 length: 15 amino acids. Per the germline V gene, CDR1 is MNHEY and CDR2 is SVGAGI. The CDR3 DNA reads TGTGCCAGCAGTTACCGGGGAAGTCTCCCCGGGGAGCTGTTTTTT. This translates into CASSYRGSLPGELFF.

This chain uses TRBV7-8 with TRBJ2-2; the match to TRBD1 covers 8 bases. The junction had 12 bases not matched to a gene; V was cut back by 5 bases and J by 4 bases. There are 17 residues in the CDR3. CDR1 is SGHVS, CDR2 FQNEAQ, per germline. For the CDR3, the DNA is TGTGCCAGCAGCCACGCGCGGACAGGGTCTGCCACCGGGGAGCTGTTTTTT. Its translation is CASSHARTGSATGELFF. The full variable domain, rest sourced from reference TRBV7-8 and TRBJ2-2, is GAGVSQSPRYKVAKRGQDVALRCDPISGHVSLFWYQQALGQGPEFLTYFQNEAQLDKSGLPSDRFFAERPEGSVSTLKIQRTQQEDSAVYLCASSHARTGSATGELFFGEGSRLTVL.

This sequence joins TRBV5-1 and TRBJ1-2; the match to TRBD1 covers 8 bases. The V gene end was trimmed by 0 bases and the J gene end by 8 bases; junction bases not matched to a gene: 9. Germline V gives CDR1 SGHRS, CDR2 YFSETQ. This CDR3 comprises 15 residues. The CDR3 DNA follows: TGCGCCAGCAGCTTGGTGCAGGGGGCTCGAAGCGGCTACACCTTC. It is translated as CASSLVQGARSGYTF.

The V call is TRBV18, the J call TRBJ1-4, with 7 bases identical to TRBD1. The CDR3 runs 16 residues. The germline V gene has CDR1 KGHSH and CDR2 LQKENI. Losses at the gene ends were 2 bases for V and 6 bases for J; bases not matched to a gene: 9. Here the CDR3 reads CASSPSRDSLYEKLFF. CDR3 in DNA: TGTGCCAGCTCACCATCTAGGGACAGTCTTTATGAAAAACTGTTTTTT. The entire variable domain, with the rest obtained from reference TRBV18 and TRBJ1-4, is as follows: NAGVMQNPRHLVRRRGQEARLRCSPMKGHSHVYWYRQLPEEGLKFMVYLQKENIIDESGMPKERFSAEFPKEGPSILRIQQVVRGDSAAYFCASSPSRDSLYEKLFFGSGTQLSVL.

This clone turned up a few times. The rearrangement links TRBV10-1 to TRBJ1-6, with 8 nucleotides matching TRBD1. The junction had 1 base not matched to a gene; V was cut back by 2 bases and J by 7 bases. The CDR3 totals 14 residues. Germline V gene data show CDR1 as WNHNN and CDR2 as SYGVQD (reference sequence). The CDR3 region is CASSEDRGNSPLHF. As DNA, the CDR3 is TGCGCCAGCAGTGAGGACAGGGGAAATTCACCCCTCCACTTT.

The chain's CDR3 is CASSHSGQTNEQFF. In DNA, the CDR3 is TGCGCCAGCAGCCACTCGGGACAGACCAATGAGCAGTTCTTC. The genes are TRBV5-1 and TRBJ2-1; TRBD1 aligns across 7 bases. J lost 6 bases, V lost 4 bases, and 7 bases had no gene match. CDR3 length: 14 residues. The V gene's germline CDR1 is SGHRS and CDR2 YFSETQ.

The CDR3 sequence: CASSLGQGYEKLFF. Written as DNA, the CDR3 is TGTGCCAGCAGCTTGGGACAGGGTTATGAAAAACTGTTTTTT. The chain uses TRBV6-5 and TRBJ1-4; 9 nucleotides match TRBD1. The junction had 5 bases not matched to a gene; V was cut back by 6 bases and J by 6 bases. The CDR3 extends over 14 amino acids. Germline CDR1 is MNHEY and CDR2 is SVGAGI.

This chain uses TRBV5-1 with TRBJ1-4; 7 bases map to TRBD1. The CDR3 extends over 14 amino acids. In germline, CDR1 is SGHRS, CDR2 YFSETQ. V dropped 4 bases and J dropped 7; count of bases not matched to a gene: 7. The CDR3, as DNA: TGCGCCAGCAGCCTCGGCAGGGGGGTTGAAAAACTGTTTTTT. This codes for CASSLGRGVEKLFF.

J is TRBJ2-1 and V is TRBV7-2; 10 positions agree with TRBD2. V shed 1 base, J shed 9 bases, and the junction held 6 bases outside the gene matches. From germline, CDR1 is SGHTA and CDR2 FQGNSA. This CDR3 has 15 amino acids. CDR3 region: CASSLGSGGRAEQFF. The CDR3, as DNA: TGTGCCAGCAGCTTAGGTAGCGGGGGGAGGGCTGAGCAGTTCTTC.